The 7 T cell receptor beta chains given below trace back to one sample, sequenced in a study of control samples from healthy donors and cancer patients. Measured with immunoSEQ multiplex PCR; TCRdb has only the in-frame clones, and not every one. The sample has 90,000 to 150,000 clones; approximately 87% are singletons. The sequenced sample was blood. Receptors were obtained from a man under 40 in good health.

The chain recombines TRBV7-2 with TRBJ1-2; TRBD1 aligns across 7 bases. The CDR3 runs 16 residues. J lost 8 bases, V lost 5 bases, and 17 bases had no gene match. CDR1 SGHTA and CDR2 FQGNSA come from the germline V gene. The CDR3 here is CASSDYGTDLRWGYTF. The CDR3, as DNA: TGTGCCAGCAGCGACTACGGGACAGACTTAAGGTGGGGCTACACCTTC.

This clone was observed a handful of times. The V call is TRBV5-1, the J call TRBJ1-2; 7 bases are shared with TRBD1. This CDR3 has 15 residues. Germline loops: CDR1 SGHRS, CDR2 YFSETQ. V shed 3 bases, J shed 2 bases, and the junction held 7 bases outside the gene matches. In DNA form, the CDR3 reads TGCGCCAGCAGCTACGACGGACAGGCGAACTATGGCTACACCTTC. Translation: CASSYDGQANYGYTF.

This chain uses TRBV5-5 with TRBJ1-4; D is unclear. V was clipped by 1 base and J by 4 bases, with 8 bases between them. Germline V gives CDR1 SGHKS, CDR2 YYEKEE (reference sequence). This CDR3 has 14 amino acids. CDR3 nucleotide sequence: TGTGCCAGCAGCTTGAGGGCTATTAATGAAAAACTGTTTTTT. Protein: CASSLRAINEKLFF.

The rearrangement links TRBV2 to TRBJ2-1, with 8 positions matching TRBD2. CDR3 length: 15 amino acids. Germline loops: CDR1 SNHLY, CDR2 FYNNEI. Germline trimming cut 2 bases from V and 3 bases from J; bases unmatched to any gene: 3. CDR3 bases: TGTGCCAGCAGTGAACGGGGGGGGAACTACAATGAGCAGTTCTTC. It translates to CASSERGGNYNEQFF.

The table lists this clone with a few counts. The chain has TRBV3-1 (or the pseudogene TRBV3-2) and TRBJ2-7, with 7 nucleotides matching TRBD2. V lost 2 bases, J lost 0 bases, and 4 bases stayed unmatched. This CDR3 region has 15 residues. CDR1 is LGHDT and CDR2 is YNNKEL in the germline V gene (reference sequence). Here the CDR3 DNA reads TGTGCCAGCAGCCAACTATCGGGGGGCTCCTACGAGCAGTACGTC. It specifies CASSQLSGGSYEQYV.

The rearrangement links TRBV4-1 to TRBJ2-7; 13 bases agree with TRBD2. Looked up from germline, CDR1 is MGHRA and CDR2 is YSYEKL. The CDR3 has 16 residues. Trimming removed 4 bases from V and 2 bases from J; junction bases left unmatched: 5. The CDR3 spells CASSRSTSGGPYEQYF. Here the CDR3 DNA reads TGCGCCAGCAGCCGGTCGACTAGCGGGGGGCCCTACGAGCAGTACTTC.

The CDR3 protein is CASSFDRGATEAFF. The CDR3 DNA follows: TGTGCCAGCAGCTTTGACAGGGGGGCCACTGAAGCTTTCTTT. The chain couples TRBV7-8 to TRBJ1-1, with 9 bases lining up with TRBD1. Looked up from germline, CDR1 is SGHVS and CDR2 is FQNEAQ. J was trimmed by 4 bases and V by 3 bases; bases with no gene match: 3. The CDR3 is made up of 14 amino acids.